This T cell receptor (beta chain) was observed in a study of patients and donors after allogeneic stem cell transplantation. TCRdb itself ran the RT-PCR reads through MiXCR, one entry per CDR3 protein. The data contain hundreds of thousands of distinct CDR3 sequences, roughly 13% of them singletons. V lost 0 bases and J lost 6, with 14 bases in between. CDR1 and CDR2 from the germline V gene are LGHNA and YSLEER. This CDR3 is 15 amino acids long. This chain joins TRBV4-3 and TRBJ1-2; D unclear. This receptor was obtained from a human donor who was either an allogeneic HSCT recipient or a stem cell or donor lymphocyte infusion donor (not recorded which). It is not recorded whose cells these are; they may come from a transplant donor. The sequenced material came from blood, either unsorted or a sorted T cell fraction (not recorded which). CDR3 sequence reads: CASSQDRAGVDGYTF. The CDR3 DNA reads TGCGCCAGCAGCCAAGATCGGGCCGGGGTGGATGGCTACACCTTC.